Listed below are T cell receptor beta chains from one sample, sequenced in a study of cytomegalovirus exposure and HLA in healthy donors. Sequenced by immunoSEQ multiplex PCR; TCRdb stores in-frame clones only, minus some. The sample comprises around 150,000 clones, 82% of which are singletons, and approximately 11% rests with the top ten. The sample consisted of PBMCs. These receptors were taken from a man aged 45 to 65 in good health and CMV-seropositive. CDR3s include the opening cysteine and the closing phenylalanine or tryptophan. The D gene is left open where the match is weak. Clone size is not always given. Where it is, it says once, few, many or a class for expanded clones.

j_call: TRBJ1-1; clone_size: -; d_call: TRBD1; v_call: TRBV5-1; cdr3_nt: TGCGCCAGCAGTTTTGGGAGACAGGGGAACACTGAAGCTTTCTTT; cdr3_aa: CASSFGRQGNTEAFF
j_call: TRBJ1-2; clone_size: -; d_call: -; v_call: TRBV2; cdr3_nt: TGTGCCAGCAGTCCCCCCCCGGCAGGATCACACTATGGCTACACCTTC; cdr3_aa: CASSPPPAGSHYGYTF
j_call: TRBJ1-5; clone_size: -; d_call: -; v_call: TRBV9; cdr3_nt: TGTGCCAGCAGCGCTTACGACAGTAATCAGCCCCAGCATTTT; cdr3_aa: CASSAYDSNQPQHF
j_call: TRBJ2-3; clone_size: -; d_call: TRBD2; v_call: TRBV29-1; cdr3_nt: TGCAGCGTTGAAGACGCGGGGGGCACAGATACGCAGTATTTT; cdr3_aa: CSVEDAGGTDTQYF
j_call: TRBJ1-6; clone_size: -; d_call: -; v_call: TRBV21-1; cdr3_nt: TGTGCCAGCAGCAAAGATAACATGACAGGGGGCCTTTGGGATTCACCCCTCCACTTT; cdr3_aa: CASSKDNMTGGLWDSPLHF
j_call: TRBJ2-2; clone_size: -; d_call: TRBD1; v_call: TRBV28; cdr3_nt: TGTGCCAGCAGTCCCCAGGGGGCGAACACCGGGGAGCTGTTTTTT; cdr3_aa: CASSPQGANTGELFF
j_call: TRBJ1-2; clone_size: few; d_call: TRBD1; v_call: TRBV27; cdr3_nt: TGTGCCAGCGCACCATGGGGACAGGGGTCTAACTATGGCTACACCTTC; cdr3_aa: CASAPWGQGSNYGYTF
j_call: TRBJ2-2; clone_size: -; d_call: -; v_call: TRBV7-3; cdr3_nt: TGTGCCAGCAGCTTCTCGAACACCGGGGAGCTGTTTTTT; cdr3_aa: CASSFSNTGELFF
j_call: TRBJ2-7; clone_size: -; d_call: TRBD1; v_call: TRBV2; cdr3_nt: TGTGCCAGCAGGGGGGGACAGGGAGCCTACGAGCAGTACTTC; cdr3_aa: CASRGGQGAYEQYF
j_call: TRBJ2-2; clone_size: -; d_call: -; v_call: TRBV7-9; cdr3_nt: TGTTCCAGCAGCTTAGAGCAGGGTTCAACGGACCGGAACACCGGGGAGCTGTTTTTT; cdr3_aa: CSSSLEQGSTDRNTGELFF
j_call: TRBJ1-2; clone_size: -; d_call: -; v_call: TRBV19; cdr3_nt: TGTGCCAGTAGTATATCGGGTCAGGGTTATGGCTACACCTTC; cdr3_aa: CASSISGQGYGYTF
j_call: TRBJ2-2; clone_size: -; d_call: -; v_call: TRBV27; cdr3_nt: TGTGCCAGCAGTTTATCCGGGAACACCGGGGAGCTGTTTTTT; cdr3_aa: CASSLSGNTGELFF
j_call: TRBJ2-7; clone_size: -; d_call: -; v_call: TRBV11-3; cdr3_nt: TGTGCCAGCAGCTTTGGGCAGGGGATCTACGAGCAGTACTTC; cdr3_aa: CASSFGQGIYEQYF
j_call: TRBJ2-3; clone_size: few; d_call: TRBD2; v_call: TRBV7-2; cdr3_nt: TGTGCCAGCAGCCTGACTAGCGGGATAAGCACAGATACGCAGTATTTT; cdr3_aa: CASSLTSGISTDTQYF
j_call: TRBJ1-1; clone_size: -; d_call: TRBD1; v_call: TRBV4-1; cdr3_nt: TGCGCCAGCAGCCAAGATCGGTCAGGGACAGGGAACACTGAAGCTTTCTTT; cdr3_aa: CASSQDRSGTGNTEAFF
j_call: TRBJ1-5; clone_size: -; d_call: -; v_call: TRBV7-9; cdr3_nt: TGTGCCAGCAGCCCCCAGGGGCAGGGCCATCAGCCCCAGCATTTT; cdr3_aa: CASSPQGQGHQPQHF
j_call: TRBJ1-1; clone_size: few; d_call: TRBD1; v_call: TRBV10-3; cdr3_nt: TGTGCCACCGCAACCGTCGGACAGGGGGCGACCACTGAAGCTTTCTTT; cdr3_aa: CATATVGQGATTEAFF
j_call: TRBJ2-7; clone_size: -; d_call: -; v_call: TRBV5-8; cdr3_nt: TGTGCCAGCAGCAACCCGGTGGCAGGGGCCTCCTACGAGCAGTACTTC; cdr3_aa: CASSNPVAGASYEQYF
j_call: TRBJ2-5; clone_size: -; d_call: TRBD2; v_call: TRBV30; cdr3_nt: TGTGCCTGGAGTGTAGGACTAGCGGGAGAAGAGCAGTACTTC; cdr3_aa: CAWSVGLAGEEQYF
j_call: TRBJ1-4; clone_size: once; d_call: -; v_call: TRBV5-1; cdr3_nt: TGCGCCAGCAGCTCCTCAGGGCCCAGTAATGAAAAACTGTTTTTT; cdr3_aa: CASSSSGPSNEKLFF
j_call: TRBJ1-2; clone_size: -; d_call: -; v_call: TRBV7-2; cdr3_nt: TGTGCCAGCAGCTCCTCAACAGGTTACCAAGGCTACACCTTC; cdr3_aa: CASSSSTGYQGYTF
j_call: TRBJ2-7; clone_size: -; d_call: TRBD1; v_call: TRBV2; cdr3_nt: TGTGCCAGCACGTCGGGTCTGACAGGGCTTACCTACGAGCAGTACTTC; cdr3_aa: CASTSGLTGLTYEQYF
j_call: TRBJ1-5; clone_size: -; d_call: -; v_call: TRBV28; cdr3_nt: TGTGCCAGCAGGACGGGTCGCAATCAGCCCCAGCATTTT; cdr3_aa: CASRTGRNQPQHF
j_call: TRBJ1-2; clone_size: few; d_call: -; v_call: TRBV28; cdr3_nt: TGTGCCAGCAGTTTATCTACAGGGCGGGGCTACACCTTC; cdr3_aa: CASSLSTGRGYTF
j_call: TRBJ1-1; clone_size: -; d_call: -; v_call: TRBV9; cdr3_nt: TGTGCCAGCAGCGTGCGAAGGGGCACTGAAGCTTTCTTT; cdr3_aa: CASSVRRGTEAFF
j_call: TRBJ2-7; clone_size: -; d_call: TRBD1; v_call: TRBV6-6; cdr3_nt: TGTGCCAGCAGTACCGGACAGGTAAAGTCCGAGCAGTACTTC; cdr3_aa: CASSTGQVKSEQYF
j_call: TRBJ2-7; clone_size: -; d_call: TRBD1; v_call: TRBV5-1; cdr3_nt: TGCGCCAGCAGCATCGGACAGGGGGGGTTAGAGCAGTACTTC; cdr3_aa: CASSIGQGGLEQYF
j_call: TRBJ2-2; clone_size: -; d_call: TRBD1; v_call: TRBV19; cdr3_nt: TGTGCCAGTAGTACGGGACAGAAGAACACCGGGGAGCTGTTTTTT; cdr3_aa: CASSTGQKNTGELFF
j_call: TRBJ1-2; clone_size: once; d_call: -; v_call: TRBV7-2; cdr3_nt: TGTGCCAGCAGCCGGGACAATAACTATGGCTACACCTTC; cdr3_aa: CASSRDNNYGYTF
j_call: TRBJ1-2; clone_size: -; d_call: -; v_call: TRBV2; cdr3_nt: TGTGCCAGCAGTGTGGGCGGGTCCTATGGCTACACCTTC; cdr3_aa: CASSVGGSYGYTF
j_call: TRBJ2-1; clone_size: few; d_call: -; v_call: TRBV11-2; cdr3_nt: TGTGCCAGCAGCTTAGCGGGGGAAAGCAATGAGCAGTTCTTC; cdr3_aa: CASSLAGESNEQFF
j_call: TRBJ2-7; clone_size: -; d_call: TRBD2; v_call: TRBV27; cdr3_nt: TGTGCCAGCAGTTTTGGGGACTACTACGAGCAGTACTTC; cdr3_aa: CASSFGDYYEQYF
j_call: TRBJ1-3; clone_size: -; d_call: TRBD1; v_call: TRBV5-6; cdr3_nt: TGTGCCAGCAGCCCGGGACAGGATCTAAACACCATATATTTT; cdr3_aa: CASSPGQDLNTIYF
j_call: TRBJ2-6; clone_size: -; d_call: TRBD1; v_call: TRBV28; cdr3_nt: TGTGCCAGCAGTCCCCCTGGGAAGGGGGCCAACGGCCTGACTTTC; cdr3_aa: CASSPPGKGANGLTF
j_call: TRBJ2-3; clone_size: -; d_call: -; v_call: TRBV7-2; cdr3_nt: TGTGCCAGCAGCTTAGGGCTAGCTCCAGATACGCAGTATTTT; cdr3_aa: CASSLGLAPDTQYF
j_call: TRBJ2-4; clone_size: -; d_call: -; v_call: TRBV7-3; cdr3_nt: TGTGCCAGCAGCGTAGAATCCAAAAACATTCAGTACTTC; cdr3_aa: CASSVESKNIQYF
j_call: TRBJ1-1; clone_size: -; d_call: TRBD1; v_call: TRBV9; cdr3_nt: TGTGCCAGCAGCGCGGGACAGGGATCCAAGAACACTGAAGCTTTCTTT; cdr3_aa: CASSAGQGSKNTEAFF
j_call: TRBJ2-1; clone_size: -; d_call: -; v_call: TRBV29-1; cdr3_nt: TGCAGCGTTGAAGAGGGCAGGGGTGGTACCAATGAGCAGTTCTTC; cdr3_aa: CSVEEGRGGTNEQFF
j_call: TRBJ1-1; clone_size: -; d_call: TRBD1; v_call: TRBV5-1; cdr3_nt: TGCGCCAGCAGCTTGCGTGCGACAGGGGCTACTGAAGCTTTCTTT; cdr3_aa: CASSLRATGATEAFF
j_call: TRBJ2-3; clone_size: -; d_call: TRBD1; v_call: TRBV6-1; cdr3_nt: TGTGCCAGCAGGGCGACAGGGATCCCAGATACGCAGTATTTT; cdr3_aa: CASRATGIPDTQYF
j_call: TRBJ2-5; clone_size: -; d_call: TRBD2; v_call: TRBV6-1; cdr3_nt: TGTGCCAGCAGTGACCGGGGACTAGCGGGAGAGACCCAGTACTTC; cdr3_aa: CASSDRGLAGETQYF
j_call: TRBJ1-6; clone_size: -; d_call: TRBD1; v_call: TRBV5-4; cdr3_nt: TGTGCCAGCAGCTTTGACAGGGGAGATTCACCCCTCCACTTT; cdr3_aa: CASSFDRGDSPLHF
j_call: TRBJ2-7; clone_size: few; d_call: TRBD2; v_call: TRBV19; cdr3_nt: TGTGCCAGTAGTGTCACTAGCGGAGCCTACGAGCAGTACTTC; cdr3_aa: CASSVTSGAYEQYF
j_call: TRBJ2-5; clone_size: -; d_call: -; v_call: TRBV4-1; cdr3_nt: TGCGCCAGCAGCCCAGAGGGCAGGGGATGGGAGACCCAGTACTTC; cdr3_aa: CASSPEGRGWETQYF
j_call: TRBJ2-2; clone_size: -; d_call: -; v_call: TRBV19; cdr3_nt: TGTGCCAGTAGTATCGAGGGGAACACCGGGGAGCTGTTTTTT; cdr3_aa: CASSIEGNTGELFF
j_call: TRBJ2-7; clone_size: -; d_call: -; v_call: TRBV29-1; cdr3_nt: TGCAGCGTTGAGACCGTTGAAGGGGTCAGAAACGAGCAGTACTTC; cdr3_aa: CSVETVEGVRNEQYF
j_call: TRBJ2-4; clone_size: -; d_call: TRBD2; v_call: TRBV7-2; cdr3_nt: TGTGCCAGCAGCTTAGGGGGGGGAGGAAACATTCAGTACTTC; cdr3_aa: CASSLGGGGNIQYF
j_call: TRBJ2-1; clone_size: -; d_call: -; v_call: TRBV6-5; cdr3_nt: TGTGCCAGCAGTTACTCCCTGAGCTCCTACAATGAGCAGTTCTTC; cdr3_aa: CASSYSLSSYNEQFF